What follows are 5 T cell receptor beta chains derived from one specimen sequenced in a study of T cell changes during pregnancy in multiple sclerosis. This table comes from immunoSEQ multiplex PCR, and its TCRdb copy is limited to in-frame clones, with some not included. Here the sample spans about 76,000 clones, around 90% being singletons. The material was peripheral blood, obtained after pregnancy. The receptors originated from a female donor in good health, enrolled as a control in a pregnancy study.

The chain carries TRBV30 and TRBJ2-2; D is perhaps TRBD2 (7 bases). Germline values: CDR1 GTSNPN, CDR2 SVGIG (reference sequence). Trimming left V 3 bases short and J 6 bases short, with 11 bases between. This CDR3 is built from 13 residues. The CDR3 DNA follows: TGTGCCTGGAGAGTAGGGGGGGCCGGGGAGCTGTTTTTT. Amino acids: CAWRVGGAGELFF.

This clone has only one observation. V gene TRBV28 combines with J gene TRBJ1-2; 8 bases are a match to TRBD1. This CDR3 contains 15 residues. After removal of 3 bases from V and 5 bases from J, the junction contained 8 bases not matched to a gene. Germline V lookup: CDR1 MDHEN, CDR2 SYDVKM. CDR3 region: CASSFQGTGGYGYTF. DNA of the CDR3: TGTGCCAGCAGTTTCCAAGGGACAGGCGGGTATGGCTACACCTTC.

This CDR3 is CASSERSVGNEQYF. The CDR3 nucleotides are TGCGCCAGCAGTGAGAGGAGCGTTGGCAACGAGCAGTACTTC. This rearrangement joins TRBV10-2 to TRBJ2-7; no firm D call. The CDR3 spans 14 residues. The germline V gene has CDR1 WSHSY and CDR2 SAAADI. V lost 2 bases to trimming and J lost 5 bases, with 13 bases between them.

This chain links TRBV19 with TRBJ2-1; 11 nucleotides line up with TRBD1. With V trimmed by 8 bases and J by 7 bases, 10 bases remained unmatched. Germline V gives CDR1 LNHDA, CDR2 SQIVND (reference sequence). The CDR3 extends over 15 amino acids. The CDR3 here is CASRTGGFVGNEQFF. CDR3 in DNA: TGTGCCAGTCGGACAGGGGGCTTCGTCGGGAATGAGCAGTTCTTC.

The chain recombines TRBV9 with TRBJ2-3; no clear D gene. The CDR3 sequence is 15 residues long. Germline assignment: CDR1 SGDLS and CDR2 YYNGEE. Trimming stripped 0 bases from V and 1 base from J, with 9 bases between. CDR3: CASSVGPSGTDTQYF. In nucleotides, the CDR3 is TGTGCCAGCAGCGTAGGCCCCTCGGGCACAGATACGCAGTATTTT. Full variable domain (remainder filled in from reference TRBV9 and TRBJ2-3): DSGVTQTPKHLITATGQRVTLRCSPRSGDLSVYWYQQSLDQGLQFLIQYYNGEERAKGNILERFSAQQFPDLHSELNLSSLELGDSALYFCASSVGPSGTDTQYFGPGTRLTVL.